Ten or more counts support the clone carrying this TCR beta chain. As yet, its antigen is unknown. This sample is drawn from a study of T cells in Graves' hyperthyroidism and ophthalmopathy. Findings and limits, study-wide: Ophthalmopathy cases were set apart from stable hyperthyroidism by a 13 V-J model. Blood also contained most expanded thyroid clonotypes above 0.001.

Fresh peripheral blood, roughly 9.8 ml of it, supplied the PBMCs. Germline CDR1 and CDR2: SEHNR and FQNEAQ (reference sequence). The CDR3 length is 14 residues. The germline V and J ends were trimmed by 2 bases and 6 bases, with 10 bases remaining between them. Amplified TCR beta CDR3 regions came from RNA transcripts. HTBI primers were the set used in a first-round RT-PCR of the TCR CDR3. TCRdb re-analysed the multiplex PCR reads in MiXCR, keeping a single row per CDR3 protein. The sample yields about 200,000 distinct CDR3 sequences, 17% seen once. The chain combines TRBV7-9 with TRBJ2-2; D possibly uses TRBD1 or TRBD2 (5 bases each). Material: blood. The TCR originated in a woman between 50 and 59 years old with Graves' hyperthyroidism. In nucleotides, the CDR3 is TGTGCCAGCAGCTTAAGGGACGGACCCGGGGAGCTGTTTTTT. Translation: CASSLRDGPGELFF. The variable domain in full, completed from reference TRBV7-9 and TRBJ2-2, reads DTGVSQNPRHKITKRGQNVTFRCDPISEHNRLYWYRQTLGQGPEFLTYFQNEAQLEKSRLLSDRFSAERPKGSFSTLEIQRTEQGDSAMYLCASSLRDGPGELFFGEGSRLTVL.